The 5 T cell receptor beta chains below come from one sample, sequenced in a study of T cell repertoires in cytomegalovirus infection. TCRdb processed the reads anew with MiXCR; each CDR3 protein has one entry. This table has 680,000 or so distinct CDR3 sequences, 35% appearing once. Material: PBMCs. The receptors were sampled from a human donor in good health (CMV status not recorded). Some clones in this sample may be carry-over from other donors' samples.

This clonotype has more than one count but fewer than ten. The genes are TRBV7-3 and TRBJ2-7; TRBD2 aligns across 12 bases. The CDR3 spans 16 residues. Trimming at V came to 4 bases and at J to 3 bases, leaving 7 bases not matched to a gene. Germline CDR1 reads SGHTA; CDR2 reads FQGTGA. The CDR3 here is CASSSWTSGTHYEQYF. DNA for the CDR3: TGTGCCAGCAGCTCCTGGACTAGCGGGACCCACTACGAGCAGTACTTC.

In this sample, this clonotype turned up a few times. J is TRBJ2-7 and V is TRBV6-1; weak D call: TRBD1 (6 bases). The ends were cut back, 5 bases at V and 4 bases at J, with 15 bases in the middle. Per germline, CDR1 MNHNS and CDR2 SASEGT. The CDR3 has 14 residues. The CDR3 is CASSKGQGKYEQYF. DNA of the CDR3: TGTGCCAGCAGTAAAGGGCAGGGGAAGTACGAGCAGTACTTC.

This sequence joins TRBV29-1 and TRBJ1-1; D is uncertain. CDR1 SQVTM and CDR2 ANQGSEA come from the germline V gene. V was clipped by 4 bases and J by 1 base, with 7 bases between them. This CDR3 has 12 residues. The chain's CDR3 is CSVAKGNTEAFF. As DNA, the CDR3 is TGCAGCGTTGCAAAAGGGAACACTGAAGCTTTCTTT.

The chain carries TRBV7-2 and TRBJ2-1, with 9 positions matching TRBD1. Trimming at V came to 5 bases and at J to 6 bases, leaving 8 bases not matched to a gene. Germline V lookup: CDR1 SGHTA, CDR2 FQGNSA. The CDR3 length is 15 residues. The CDR3 here is CASSPLGQGGNEQFF. The CDR3 coding sequence is TGTGCCAGCAGCCCCCTGGGACAGGGCGGCAATGAGCAGTTCTTC.

This clonotype occurred many times. J is TRBJ2-2 and V is TRBV12-3 or TRBV12-4; D is unresolved. V was shortened by 0 bases and J by 4 bases, with 3 bases between the two germline ends. The CDR3 is made up of 13 amino acids. In nucleotides, the CDR3 is TGTGCCAGCAGTTTAGCTGCCACCGGGGAGCTGTTTTTT. It translates to CASSLAATGELFF.